A single sample gave rise to the 8 T cell receptor beta chains below, sequenced in a study of graft-versus-host responses after intestinal transplantation. These receptors have no known antigen. Assay used: immunoSEQ multiplex PCR; TCRdb lists only in-frame clones, some missing. Among tens of thousands of clones listed, more than 85% were seen once. The material sequenced was unstimulated CD8+ T cells sorted from spleen or lymph node cells, taken before intestinal transplant. The origin of the receptors is a human donor who received an intestinal transplant.

The gene calls are TRBV7-9 and TRBJ2-7, with D perhaps matching TRBD1 (5 bases). Trimming stripped 1 base from V and 3 bases from J, with 10 bases between. Germline V gene sequence: CDR1 SEHNR, CDR2 FQNEAQ (reference sequence). The CDR3 consists of 14 residues. DNA of the CDR3: TGTGCCAGCAGCTTAGTTGGCCAGGGCTACGAGCAGTACTTC. This sequence encodes CASSLVGQGYEQYF.

The V and J genes are TRBV7-8 and TRBJ1-1; 9 nucleotides agree with TRBD1. Trimming took 4 bases from V and 0 from J; bases not matched to a gene: 9. The CDR3 contains 17 residues. Germline lookup yields CDR1 SGHVS and CDR2 FQNEAQ. The CDR3 protein is CASSSRGQGGLNTEAFF. CDR3 coding DNA: TGTGCCAGCAGCTCGCGGGGACAGGGAGGGTTGAACACTGAAGCTTTCTTT. The whole variable domain, remainder taken from reference TRBV7-8 and TRBJ1-1, is GAGVSQSPRYKVAKRGQDVALRCDPISGHVSLFWYQQALGQGPEFLTYFQNEAQLDKSGLPSDRFFAERPEGSVSTLKIQRTQQEDSAVYLCASSSRGQGGLNTEAFFGQGTRLTVV.

For the CDR3, the DNA is TGTGCCAGTAGCCCCGGAGATGCAACTAATGAAAAACTGTTTTTT. Protein product: CASSPGDATNEKLFF. The J gene is TRBJ1-4, the V gene TRBV19, with D uncertain. Germline values: CDR1 LNHDA, CDR2 SQIVND (reference sequence). Trimming took off 6 bases at V and 0 bases at J, with 11 bases between the two ends. CDR3 length: 15 amino acids. The variable domain in full, with the rest retrieved from reference TRBV19 and TRBJ1-4, is DGGITQSPKYLFRKEGQNVTLSCEQNLNHDAMYWYRQDPGQGLRLIYYSQIVNDFQKGDIAEGYSVSREKKESFPLTVTSAQKNPTAFYLCASSPGDATNEKLFFGSGTQLSVL.

The chain has TRBV7-6 and TRBJ2-5, with 8 bases identical to TRBD1. Germline loops: CDR1 SGHVS, CDR2 FNYEAQ. Germline trimming cut 4 bases from V and 3 bases from J; bases unmatched to any gene: 4. The CDR3 runs to 14 residues. The CDR3 sequence: CASSSRDRKETQYF. As DNA, the CDR3 is TGTGCCAGCAGCTCCCGGGACAGGAAAGAGACCCAGTACTTC.

This clone has just one count. This chain uses TRBV19 with TRBJ2-6; D might be TRBD1 (6 bases). Germline CDR1 reads LNHDA; CDR2 reads SQIVND (reference sequence). The CDR3 runs 18 residues. Trimming left V 9 bases short and J 0 bases short, with 21 bases between. CDR3 residues: CASTTDSITFSGANVLTF. CDR3 DNA: TGTGCCAGCACAACGGACAGTATAACCTTCTCTGGGGCCAACGTCCTGACTTTC.

The chain has TRBV7-6 and TRBJ2-7, with 8 positions matching TRBD2. Germline V lookup: CDR1 SGHVS, CDR2 FNYEAQ. The CDR3 is 16 amino acids. The V segment lost 0 bases and the J segment 0 bases; nucleotides outside the gene matches: 4. The CDR3 reads CASSLAKTSDSYEQYF. The CDR3 DNA reads as TGTGCCAGCAGCTTAGCTAAGACTAGCGACTCCTACGAGCAGTACTTC.

The CDR3 reads CARDRGKPQHF. Here the CDR3 DNA reads TGTGCCAGAGACCGCGGAAAGCCCCAGCATTTT. This chain uses TRBV19 with TRBJ1-5; D remains ambiguous. Germline assignment: CDR1 LNHDA and CDR2 SQIVND (reference sequence). V was clipped by 9 bases and J by 8 bases, with 11 bases between them. This CDR3 has 11 residues.

The chain is built from TRBV5-5 and TRBJ2-3, with TRBD2 matching 7 bases. V dropped 3 bases and J dropped 2; count of bases not matched to a gene: 12. This CDR3 region has 17 residues. Germline CDR1 and CDR2: SGHKS and YYEKEE (reference sequence). CDR3 DNA: TGTGCCAGCAGCTGGGGGGGGACCTTACTCCCCACAGATACGCAGTATTTT. It encodes CASSWGGTLLPTDTQYF.